This record covers a single T cell receptor (beta chain). Its cognate antigen is unknown. The PCR made use of 60 Vbeta and 13 Jbeta primers. TCRdb's table, derived via immunoSEQ multiplex PCR, lists solely in-frame clones and lacks some. Here the sample table reports approximately 120,000 clones. The data were taken from a study of cytomegalovirus exposure and HLA in healthy donors. The CDR3 totals 19 residues. The V end was cut by 2 bases, the J end by 6 bases, with 26 bases between. CDR1 is SGHRS, CDR2 YFSETQ, per germline. Points from the study as a whole: Common viral pathogens were later found to be apparently linked to several of the most significant clusters. As confirmed in vitro, a few CMV-associated chains were specific for CMV antigens.

This TCR was recovered from a man aged 18 to 29 in good health and CMV-seronegative. The sequencing input was PBMCs. The J gene is TRBJ2-2, the V gene TRBV5-1, with D unclear. Written as DNA, the CDR3 is TGCGCCAGCAGCTTTCCCTTAGGATCAGGTACCCTTGGGTCCGGGGAGCTGTTTTTT. Protein sequence: CASSFPLGSGTLGSGELFF.